This is a list of T cell receptor beta chains from one sample in a study of shared clonotypes between healthy human individuals. The method was immunoSEQ multiplex PCR; TCRdb's version includes in-frame clones alone and lacks a portion of them. Here the sample spans 2 million to 2.5 million clones, 92% being singletons. Sequenced sample: naive CD4+ T cells from PBMCs. The receptors come from a man younger than 35 in good health. Some clones in this sample may be carry-over from other donors' samples. Both conserved end residues are part of each CDR3. A D gene is named only where the DNA matches it firmly. Only some rows state a clone size, as once, few, many or a class for expanded clones.

clone size,D gene,V gene,J gene,CDR3 DNA,CDR3 protein
NA,NA,TRBV4-2,TRBJ1-4,TGTGCCAGCAGCCAAGATGAAAAAAGTGGCAGGGCTTGGGAAAAACTGTTTTTT,CASSQDEKSGRAWEKLFF
NA,NA,TRBV11-2,TRBJ2-1,TGTGCCAGCAGCGACCAGCGCGGGTCCGATGAGCAGTTCTTC,CASSDQRGSDEQFF
NA,NA,TRBV7-3,TRBJ2-5,TGTGCCAGCAGCCCCCAAGGGGAAGAGACCCAGTACTTC,CASSPQGEETQYF
NA,NA,TRBV2,TRBJ1-2,TGTGCCAGCAGTGATGAGGTTGGCTACACCTTC,CASSDEVGYTF
NA,NA,TRBV5-6,TRBJ1-2,TGTGCCAGCAGTAAGGCGGAGGGTCACTATGGCTACACCTTC,CASSKAEGHYGYTF
NA,NA,TRBV28,TRBJ2-3,TGTGCCAGCAGTTTTATCGGGATAGGGGATACGCAGTATTTT,CASSFIGIGDTQYF
NA,TRBD1,TRBV27,TRBJ2-7,TGTGCCAGCAGCCAAGATAACAGGGGCCTCTACGAGCAGTACTTC,CASSQDNRGLYEQYF
once,TRBD1,TRBV29-1,TRBJ2-3,TGCAGCGTTCCCGGGACAGGGATCACAGATACGCAGTATTTT,CSVPGTGITDTQYF
NA,NA,TRBV27,TRBJ2-2,TGTGCCAGCAGTTCGCCTACCGGGGAGCTGTTTTTT,CASSSPTGELFF
NA,NA,TRBV5-4,TRBJ1-3,TGTGCCAGCAGCCCTGGGGGACGGAGCTCTGGAAACACCATATATTTT,CASSPGGRSSGNTIYF
NA,NA,TRBV19,TRBJ2-7,TGTGCCAGTAGTATAGCCAGGGGGGCCTTTGTCCACGAGCAGTACTTC,CASSIARGAFVHEQYF
NA,NA,TRBV5-6,TRBJ1-2,TGTGCCAGCAGCTTGGAGACAGGTGATAACTATGGCTACACCTTC,CASSLETGDNYGYTF
NA,TRBD2,TRBV28,TRBJ2-7,TGTGCCAGCAGTTTAGCCACTAGCGGGAGGGCCTACGAGCAGTACTTC,CASSLATSGRAYEQYF
few,TRBD1,TRBV5-1,TRBJ1-1,TGCGCCAGCAGCTTGGGACAGGGGGCATCTGAAGCTTTCTTT,CASSLGQGASEAFF
NA,TRBD1,TRBV19,TRBJ1-2,TGTGCCGCCCAACCGGGACAGGGAGGCTATGGCTACACCTTC,CAAQPGQGGYGYTF
NA,TRBD1,TRBV6-5,TRBJ1-2,TGTGCCACCCGACAGGGCCGTGGCTACACCTTC,CATRQGRGYTF
NA,TRBD1,TRBV19,TRBJ2-7,TGTGCCAGTAGTAAGGACAGGGGATACGAGCAGTACTTC,CASSKDRGYEQYF
NA,NA,TRBV21-1,TRBJ2-5,TGTGCCAGCATCCAGCTAGGGGACATAGAGACCCAGTACTTC,CASIQLGDIETQYF
NA,NA,TRBV6-1,TRBJ2-5,TGTGCCAGCAGTGAAATGGAGGGGACCGTCGTCCAAGAGACCCAGTACTTC,CASSEMEGTVVQETQYF
NA,NA,TRBV28,TRBJ1-2,TGTGCCAGCAAGGGAGCCTATGGCTACACCTTC,CASKGAYGYTF
NA,NA,TRBV10-3,TRBJ1-1,TGTGCCACGGGTCGTCCGGACACTGAAGCTTTCTTT,CATGRPDTEAFF
NA,TRBD2,TRBV5-1,TRBJ2-3,TGCGCCAGCAGCTCCGGGACTACCACAGATACGCAGTATTTT,CASSSGTTTDTQYF
NA,TRBD2,TRBV28,TRBJ2-7,TGTGCCAGCAGTCCACTCCGGTGGCGGGAGCCTTACGAGCAGTACTTC,CASSPLRWREPYEQYF
once,NA,TRBV6-6,TRBJ1-1,TGTGCCAGCAGGGCCCCGGGAACAGGGGAAGCTTTCTTT,CASRAPGTGEAFF
NA,NA,TRBV28,TRBJ1-1,TGTGCCATAACGATGAACACTGAAGCTTTCTTT,CAITMNTEAFF
NA,NA,TRBV2,TRBJ2-5,TGTGCCAGCAGTGAAGCGCTTTCGTTTGATGGGGCGGACCAAGAGACCCAGTACTTC,CASSEALSFDGADQETQYF
few,NA,TRBV11-2,TRBJ2-2,TGTGCCAGCAGCTTTACCCGGACTCTACTCACCGGGGAGCTGTTTTTT,CASSFTRTLLTGELFF
NA,TRBD1,TRBV11-2,TRBJ2-5,TGTGCCAGCAGCCGTGGGACAGCTATACAAGAGACCCAGTACTTC,CASSRGTAIQETQYF
NA,TRBD2,TRBV5-4,TRBJ2-7,TGTGCCAGCAGCTTGGGTGGCGGGAGAGTCTACGAGCAGTACTTC,CASSLGGGRVYEQYF
NA,TRBD1,TRBV2,TRBJ2-7,TGTGCCAGCAGCCCGGGACAGGGAGCCTACGAGCAGTACTTC,CASSPGQGAYEQYF
NA,NA,TRBV5-1,TRBJ2-2,TGCGCCAGCAGCTTGTTGGTCGCGTCGAACACCGGGGAGCTGTTTTTT,CASSLLVASNTGELFF
NA,NA,TRBV30,TRBJ2-4,TGTGCCTGGGGGGGGTTAGCCAAAAACATTCAGTACTTC,CAWGGLAKNIQYF
NA,NA,TRBV19,TRBJ1-5,TGTGCCAGTAGTATCGGCGGGGGGCAAGGGTACAATCAGCCCCAGCATTTT,CASSIGGGQGYNQPQHF
NA,TRBD1,TRBV7-8,TRBJ2-1,TGTGCCAGCAGCCCTGACAGGGGGGGTGAGCAGTTCTTC,CASSPDRGGEQFF
NA,TRBD2,TRBV5-1,TRBJ2-2,TGCGCCAGCAATGGACTAGCGGGAGCAGGCGGGGAGCTGTTTTTT,CASNGLAGAGGELFF
once,NA,TRBV7-2,TRBJ2-5,TGTGCCAGCAGCCAAGCTCTACAGACCCAGTACTTC,CASSQALQTQYF
NA,TRBD2,TRBV28,TRBJ2-7,TGTGCCAGCGGACTAGGACTAGCGGGAGTTTCGAGGCAGTACTTC,CASGLGLAGVSRQYF
NA,TRBD1,TRBV25-1,TRBJ1-2,TGTGCCAGCAGTGGGACAGGGGGCGCTTATGGCTACACCTTC,CASSGTGGAYGYTF
NA,NA,TRBV6-6,TRBJ2-1,TGTGCCAGCAGTGGGGAAGCGGTCTCCTACAATGAGCAGTTCTTC,CASSGEAVSYNEQFF
NA,NA,TRBV10-3,TRBJ1-2,TGTGCCATCAGTGAAGTCCAGCTACACTACACCTTC,CAISEVQLHYTF
NA,TRBD1,TRBV28,TRBJ2-7,TGTGCCAGCACTTCATTCCGGGACAGGTCCTACGAGCAGTACTTC,CASTSFRDRSYEQYF
once,NA,TRBV6-5,TRBJ2-3,TGTGCCAGCAGCCTTGGATCGTCCACAGATACGCAGTATTTT,CASSLGSSTDTQYF
NA,NA,TRBV27,TRBJ2-1,TGTGCCAGCAGCCTTCGAGGGAAAGGCTTCGGGGAGTTCTTC,CASSLRGKGFGEFF
NA,NA,TRBV19,TRBJ2-3,TGTGCCAGCTCGGGACGGGAAGGGAGCACAGATACGCAGTATTTT,CASSGREGSTDTQYF
NA,NA,TRBV5-6,TRBJ1-3,TGTGCCAGCAGCTTGGCCGGGACCTCTGGAAACACCATATATTTT,CASSLAGTSGNTIYF
NA,NA,TRBV2,TRBJ2-5,TGTGCCAGCAGTGAAACCCGAGTCGCTCGGAAGACCCAGTACTTC,CASSETRVARKTQYF
NA,NA,TRBV30,TRBJ2-5,TGTGCCTGGAGTGTACGGGACCCGGGGTGGGAAGTGATAGGCCAAGAGACCCAGTACTTC,CAWSVRDPGWEVIGQETQYF
few,NA,TRBV6-1,TRBJ1-5,TGTGCCAGCAGTGAATCCCCAGAACCGGTGCCCCAGCATTTT,CASSESPEPVPQHF
NA,TRBD2,TRBV7-3,TRBJ2-4,TGTGCCAGCAGTCGTAGCGGGAGCGCTTCAATTCAGTACTTC,CASSRSGSASIQYF
NA,TRBD2,TRBV5-1,TRBJ2-7,TGCGCCAGCAGCCGCGGGACTAGCGAGGCCTACGAGCAGTACTTC,CASSRGTSEAYEQYF
NA,NA,TRBV2,TRBJ1-1,TGTGCCAGCCAGATACAGGGCCCGAACACTGAAGCTTTCTTT,CASQIQGPNTEAFF
NA,NA,TRBV5-1,TRBJ2-2,TGCGCCAGCAGCTCCGGACAGTTGAACACCGGGGAGCTGTTTTTT,CASSSGQLNTGELFF